This T cell receptor beta chain was recovered during a study of T cell responses to AZD1222 COVID-19 vaccine. Study results and caveats: Females made up more of the donors, who were largely white British, and clonal diversity may have come out too low.

The CDR3 has 13 amino acids. The germline CDR1 and CDR2 sequences are MNHEY and SVGEGT. V lost 0 bases and J 5 bases, leaving 4 bases between the germline ends. Measured with immunoSEQ multiplex PCR; TCRdb has only the in-frame clones, and not every one. The sample lists 95,000 to 150,000 clones, over 75% occurring once. In regard to this clone: Antigen unknown.

Specimen: peripheral blood, collected on day 0 of AZD1222 vaccination. This receptor was taken from an adult in good health. The chain recombines TRBV6-2 or TRBV6-3 with TRBJ2-2; no reliable D call. The CDR3 sequence: CASSYSRTGELFF. CDR3 in DNA: TGTGCCAGCAGTTACTCGAGGACCGGGGAGCTGTTTTTT.